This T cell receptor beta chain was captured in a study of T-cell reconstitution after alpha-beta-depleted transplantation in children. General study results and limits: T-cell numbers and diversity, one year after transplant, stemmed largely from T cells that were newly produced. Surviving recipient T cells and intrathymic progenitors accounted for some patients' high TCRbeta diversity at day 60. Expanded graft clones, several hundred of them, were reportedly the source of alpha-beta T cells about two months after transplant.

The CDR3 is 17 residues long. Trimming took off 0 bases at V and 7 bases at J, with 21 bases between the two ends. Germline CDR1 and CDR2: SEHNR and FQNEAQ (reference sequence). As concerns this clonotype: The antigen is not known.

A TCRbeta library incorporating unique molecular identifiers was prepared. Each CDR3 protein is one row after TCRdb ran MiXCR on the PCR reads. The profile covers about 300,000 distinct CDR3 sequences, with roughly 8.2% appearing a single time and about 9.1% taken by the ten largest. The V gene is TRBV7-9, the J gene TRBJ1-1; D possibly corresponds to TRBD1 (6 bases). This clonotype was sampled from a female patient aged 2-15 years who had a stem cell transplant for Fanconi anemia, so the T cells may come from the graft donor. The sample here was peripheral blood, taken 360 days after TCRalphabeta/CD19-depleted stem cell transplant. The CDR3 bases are TGTGCCAGCAGCTTAGCGCCTTTAGGGGGGCGGCGAGTTGAAGCTTTCTTT. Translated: CASSLAPLGGRRVEAFF.